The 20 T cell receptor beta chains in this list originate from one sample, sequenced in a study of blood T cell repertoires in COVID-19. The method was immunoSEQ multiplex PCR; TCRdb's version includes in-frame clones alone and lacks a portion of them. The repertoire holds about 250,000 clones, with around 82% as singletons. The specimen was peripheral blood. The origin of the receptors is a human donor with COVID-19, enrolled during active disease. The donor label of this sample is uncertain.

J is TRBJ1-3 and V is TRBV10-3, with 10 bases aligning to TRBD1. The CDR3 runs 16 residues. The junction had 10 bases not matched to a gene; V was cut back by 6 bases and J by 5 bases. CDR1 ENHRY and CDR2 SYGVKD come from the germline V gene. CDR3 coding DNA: TGTGCCATCAGCGCTTTCTCGGGACAGGGGAGAAACACCATATATTTT. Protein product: CAISAFSGQGRNTIYF.

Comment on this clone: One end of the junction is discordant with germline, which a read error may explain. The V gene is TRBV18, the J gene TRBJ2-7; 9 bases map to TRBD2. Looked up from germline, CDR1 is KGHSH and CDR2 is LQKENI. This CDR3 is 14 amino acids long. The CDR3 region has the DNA TGTGCCAGCACACCACCTAGCGGGGCCCCCGAGCAGTACTTC. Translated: CASTPPSGAPEQYF.

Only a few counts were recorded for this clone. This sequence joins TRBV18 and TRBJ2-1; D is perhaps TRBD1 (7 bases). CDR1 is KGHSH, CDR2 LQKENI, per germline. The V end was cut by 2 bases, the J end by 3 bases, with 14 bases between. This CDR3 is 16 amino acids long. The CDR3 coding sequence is TGTGCCAGCTCACCAAGGGGGCGGGGATTCTACAATGAGCAGTTCTTC. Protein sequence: CASSPRGRGFYNEQFF. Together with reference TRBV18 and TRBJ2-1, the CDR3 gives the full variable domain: NAGVMQNPRHLVRRRGQEARLRCSPMKGHSHVYWYRQLPEEGLKFMVYLQKENIIDESGMPKERFSAEFPKEGPSILRIQQVVRGDSAAYFCASSPRGRGFYNEQFFGPGTRLTVL.

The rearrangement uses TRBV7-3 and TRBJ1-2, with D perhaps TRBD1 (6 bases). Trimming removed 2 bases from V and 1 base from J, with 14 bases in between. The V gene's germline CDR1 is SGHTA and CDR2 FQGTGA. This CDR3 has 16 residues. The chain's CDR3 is CASSLQGQGSNYGYTF. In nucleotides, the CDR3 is TGTGCCAGCAGCTTACAGGGTCAGGGGAGTAACTATGGCTACACCTTC.

CDR3 sequence: CASSNSRISGANVLTF. The CDR3 DNA reads as TGTGCCAGCAGTAACTCCAGGATCTCTGGGGCCAACGTCCTGACTTTC. The chain employs TRBV9 and TRBJ2-6; D not resolved. Germline loops: CDR1 SGDLS, CDR2 YYNGEE. The germline V and J ends were trimmed by 5 bases and 0 bases, with 12 bases remaining between them. CDR3 length: 16 amino acids.

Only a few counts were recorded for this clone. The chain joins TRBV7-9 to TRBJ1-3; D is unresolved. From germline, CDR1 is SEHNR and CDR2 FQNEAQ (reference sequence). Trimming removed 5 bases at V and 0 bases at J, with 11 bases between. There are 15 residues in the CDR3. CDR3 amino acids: CASSPESGSGNTIYF. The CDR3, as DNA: TGTGCCAGCAGCCCGGAGAGTGGCTCTGGAAACACCATATATTTT.

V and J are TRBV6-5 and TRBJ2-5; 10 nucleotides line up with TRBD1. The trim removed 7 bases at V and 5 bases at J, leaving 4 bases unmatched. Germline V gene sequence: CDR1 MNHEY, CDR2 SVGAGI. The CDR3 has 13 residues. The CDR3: CASTRQGAETQYF. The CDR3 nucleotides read TGTGCCAGCACTCGACAGGGGGCGGAGACCCAGTACTTC.

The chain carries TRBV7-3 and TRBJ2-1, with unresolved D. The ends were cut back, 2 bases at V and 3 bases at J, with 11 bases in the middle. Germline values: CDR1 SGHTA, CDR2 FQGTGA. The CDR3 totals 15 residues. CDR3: CASSLLVGYYNEQFF. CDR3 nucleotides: TGTGCCAGCAGCTTACTCGTCGGGTACTACAATGAGCAGTTCTTC.

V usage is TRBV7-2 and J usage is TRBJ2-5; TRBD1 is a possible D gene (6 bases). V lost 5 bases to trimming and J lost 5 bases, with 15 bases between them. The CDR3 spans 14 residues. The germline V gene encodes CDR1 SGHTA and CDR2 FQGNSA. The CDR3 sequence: CASSESGTWETQYF. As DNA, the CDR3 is TGTGCCAGCAGCGAATCCGGGACATGGGAGACCCAGTACTTC.

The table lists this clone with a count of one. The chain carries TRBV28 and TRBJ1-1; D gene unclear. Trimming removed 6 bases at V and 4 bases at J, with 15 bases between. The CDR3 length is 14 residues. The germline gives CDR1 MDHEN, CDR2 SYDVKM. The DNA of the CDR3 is TGTGCCAGCAGACCTGCACTAAGAGGCACTGAAGCTTTCTTT. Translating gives CASRPALRGTEAFF. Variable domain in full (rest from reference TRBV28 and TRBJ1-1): DVKVTQSSRYLVKRTGEKVFLECVQDMDHENMFWYRQDPGLGLRLIYFSYDVKMKEKGDIPEGYSVSREKKERFSLILESASTNQTSMYLCASRPALRGTEAFFGQGTRLTVV.

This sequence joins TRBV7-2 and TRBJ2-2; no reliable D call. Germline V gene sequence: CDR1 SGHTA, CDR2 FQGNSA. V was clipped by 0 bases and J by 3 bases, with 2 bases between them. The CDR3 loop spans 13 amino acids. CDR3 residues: CASSLAYTGELFF. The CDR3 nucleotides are TGTGCCAGCAGCTTAGCCTACACCGGGGAGCTGTTTTTT.

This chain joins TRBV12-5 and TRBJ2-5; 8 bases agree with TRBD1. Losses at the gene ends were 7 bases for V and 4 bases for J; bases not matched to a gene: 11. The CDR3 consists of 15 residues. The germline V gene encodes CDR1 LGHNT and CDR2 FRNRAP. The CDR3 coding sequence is TGTGCTAGTGTTCAGACAGGGGCGATAGGAGAGACCCAGTACTTC. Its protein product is CASVQTGAIGETQYF.

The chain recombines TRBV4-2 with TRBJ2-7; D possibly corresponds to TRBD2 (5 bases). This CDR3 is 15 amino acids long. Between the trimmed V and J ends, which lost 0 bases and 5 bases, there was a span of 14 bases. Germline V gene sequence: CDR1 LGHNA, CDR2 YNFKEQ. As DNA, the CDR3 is TGTGCCAGCAGCCAAGATAAGGTTCCTAGCAACGAGCAGTACTTC. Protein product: CASSQDKVPSNEQYF.

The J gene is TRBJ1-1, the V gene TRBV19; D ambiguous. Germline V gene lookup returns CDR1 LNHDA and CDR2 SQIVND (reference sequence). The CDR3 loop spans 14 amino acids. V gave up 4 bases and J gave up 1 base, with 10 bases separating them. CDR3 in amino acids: CASSTRRGNTEAFF. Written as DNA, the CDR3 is TGTGCCAGTAGTACCCGACGGGGGAACACTGAAGCTTTCTTT.

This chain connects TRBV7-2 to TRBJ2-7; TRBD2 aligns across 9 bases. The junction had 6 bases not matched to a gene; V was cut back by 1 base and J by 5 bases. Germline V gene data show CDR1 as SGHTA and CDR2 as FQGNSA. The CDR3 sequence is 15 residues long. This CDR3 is CASSLGASGINEQYF. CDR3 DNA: TGTGCCAGCAGCTTAGGGGCTAGCGGGATAAACGAGCAGTACTTC.

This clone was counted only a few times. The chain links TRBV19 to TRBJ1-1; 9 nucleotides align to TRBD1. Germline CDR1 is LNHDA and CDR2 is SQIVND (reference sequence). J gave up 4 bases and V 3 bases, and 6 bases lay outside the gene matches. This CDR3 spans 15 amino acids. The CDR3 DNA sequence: TGTGCCAGTAGTATGGGGACAGGGTGGGGCACTGAAGCTTTCTTT. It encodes CASSMGTGWGTEAFF.

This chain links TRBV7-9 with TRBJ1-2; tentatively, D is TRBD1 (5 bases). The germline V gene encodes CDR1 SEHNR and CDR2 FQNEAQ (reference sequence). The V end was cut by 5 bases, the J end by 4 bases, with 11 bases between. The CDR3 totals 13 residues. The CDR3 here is CASSPRGGYGYTF. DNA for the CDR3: TGTGCCAGCAGCCCCCGGGGGGGCTATGGCTACACCTTC.

Here the CDR3 reads CASSGDRTLREQYF. The CDR3 region has the DNA TGCGCCAGCAGCGGGGACAGGACTCTACGCGAGCAGTACTTC. The gene calls are TRBV5-1 and TRBJ2-7; 8 nucleotides agree with TRBD1. Looked up from germline, CDR1 is SGHRS and CDR2 is YFSETQ. This CDR3 is built from 14 residues. V trimming: 4 bases; J trimming: 6 bases; junction bases outside the gene matches: 9.

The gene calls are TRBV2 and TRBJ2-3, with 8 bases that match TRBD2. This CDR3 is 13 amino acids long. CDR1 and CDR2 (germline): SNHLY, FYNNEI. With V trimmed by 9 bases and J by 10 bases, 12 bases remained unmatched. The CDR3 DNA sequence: TGTGCCAGTTCCGGGACTAGGCAGGAGGCGCAGTATTTT. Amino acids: CASSGTRQEAQYF. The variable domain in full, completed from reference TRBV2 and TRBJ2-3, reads EPEVTQTPSHQVTQMGQEVILRCVPISNHLYFYWYRQILGQKVEFLVSFYNNEISEKSEIFDDQFSVERPDGSNFTLKIRSTKLEDSAMYFCASSGTRQEAQYFGPGTRLTVL.

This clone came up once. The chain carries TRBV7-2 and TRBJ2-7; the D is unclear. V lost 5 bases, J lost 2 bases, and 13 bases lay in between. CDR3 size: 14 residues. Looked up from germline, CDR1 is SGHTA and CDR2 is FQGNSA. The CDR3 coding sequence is TGTGCCAGCAGCCCCCATGGCACGCCCTACGAGCAGTACTTC. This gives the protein CASSPHGTPYEQYF.